These T cell receptor beta chains were read from a single sample in a study of blood T cell repertoires in COVID-19. Clones were read by immunoSEQ multiplex PCR, and TCRdb kept only the in-frame ones, dropping some. The table has a few hundred thousand clones, approximately 90% seen once. The sample taken for sequencing was peripheral blood. Every receptor here comes from a woman in her fifties or sixties with COVID-19, enrolled during active disease. The CDR3 runs from the conserved cysteine through the conserved F or W. The D gene is left open where the match is weak. The size field is filled for only some rows; it gives once, few, many or a size class.

V,size,D,J,DNA,CDR3
TRBV5-1,once,NA,TRBJ2-1,TGCGCCAGCAGTTTTTCAACCCGGTCGAATGAGCAGTTCTTC,CASSFSTRSNEQFF
TRBV6-5,NA,TRBD1,TRBJ2-5,TGTGCCAGCAGGGTGACAGGGGGCTGGGAGACCCAGTACTTC,CASRVTGGWETQYF
TRBV20-1,NA,TRBD2,TRBJ2-5,TGCAGTGCTAGTGCAACTAGCGGGAGGGCCTCAGAGACCCAGTACTTC,CSASATSGRASETQYF
TRBV10-3,NA,TRBD1,TRBJ1-4,TGTGCCATCAGTGAGTCCCGGGACAGGGGGCGTGAAAAACTGTTTTTT,CAISESRDRGREKLFF
TRBV19,NA,NA,TRBJ1-1,TGTGCCAGTAGTTATAGAGTAGGGAGGGCAGGGGATGAAGCTTTCTTT,CASSYRVGRAGDEAFF
TRBV24-1,NA,TRBD2,TRBJ2-1,TGTGCCACCAGTGATGGCCCCGGGCTAGCGGGAGCCAATGAGCAGTTCTTC,CATSDGPGLAGANEQFF
TRBV5-1,NA,NA,TRBJ1-1,TGCGCCAGCAGCTGGGGCAGTGCCAGCACTGAAGCTTTCTTT,CASSWGSASTEAFF
TRBV5-5,NA,NA,TRBJ2-1,TGTGCCAGCAGCCTCGGGAGCGCGGGCAATGAGCAGTTCTTC,CASSLGSAGNEQFF
TRBV19,NA,TRBD2,TRBJ2-7,TGTGCCAGTAGTTCCCCGTTCCGCGGGAGGGTCTCCTACGAGCAGTACTTC,CASSSPFRGRVSYEQYF
TRBV30,NA,TRBD2,TRBJ2-7,TGTGCCTGGAGTCCCAATAGCGGGAGGGCCCGCGAGCAGTACTTC,CAWSPNSGRAREQYF
TRBV19,NA,TRBD1,TRBJ1-2,TGTGCCAGTAGTGGGACAGGGGGCTTGGATGGCTACACCTTC,CASSGTGGLDGYTF
TRBV5-4,few,TRBD2,TRBJ2-7,TGTGCCAGCAGCTCCGGACTAGCGGGAATCTACGAGCAGTACTTC,CASSSGLAGIYEQYF
TRBV6-1,NA,NA,TRBJ2-7,TGTGCCAGCAGTTTTACAGCCGGTTCCTACGAGCAGTACTTC,CASSFTAGSYEQYF
TRBV11-2,NA,NA,TRBJ1-1,TGTGCCAGCAGCGCTACCCGGGGTTCCACTGAAGCTTTCTTT,CASSATRGSTEAFF
TRBV5-1,NA,TRBD2,TRBJ2-1,TGCGCCAGCAGCTGGGGACTAGCGGGAGGCAATGAGCAGTTCTTC,CASSWGLAGGNEQFF
TRBV7-9,NA,TRBD1,TRBJ1-2,TGTGCCAGCAGCTGGGGACAGGGGGATAACTATGGCTACACCTTC,CASSWGQGDNYGYTF
TRBV6-5,NA,NA,TRBJ2-7,TGTGCCAGCACCCCTGGGCCCTCGACCTACGAGCAGTACTTC,CASTPGPSTYEQYF
TRBV11-2,NA,TRBD2,TRBJ2-1,TGTGCCAGCACCTCTCGAGCGGGGGGACCCCCGCGGCAGTTCTTC,CASTSRAGGPPRQFF
TRBV10-3,NA,TRBD2,TRBJ2-1,TGTGCCATCAGTATACTAGCGGGAGAGTCCAATGAGCAGTTCTTC,CAISILAGESNEQFF
TRBV30,NA,NA,TRBJ2-7,TGTGCCTGGAGTAAATTGGGGTCAGGGGCTGCGGACGAGCAGTACTTC,CAWSKLGSGAADEQYF
TRBV19,NA,NA,TRBJ1-1,TGTGCCAGTAGTTTGGGTTGGGTTGAGGACACTGAAGCTTTCTTT,CASSLGWVEDTEAFF
TRBV5-1,NA,NA,TRBJ2-7,TGCGCCAGCAGCATCTCTCAGTACGAGCAGTACTTC,CASSISQYEQYF
TRBV25-1,NA,TRBD1,TRBJ2-7,TGTGCCAGCAGTCACAGGGGGCGGTACGAGCAGTACTTC,CASSHRGRYEQYF
TRBV7-8,NA,TRBD2,TRBJ2-1,TGTGCCAGCAGTCGAAAACCAAGACTAGCGATCGGGGGCTACAATGAGCAGTTCTTC,CASSRKPRLAIGGYNEQFF
TRBV27,NA,TRBD2,TRBJ2-3,TGTGCCAGCAGTTTAAGGCGACTAGCGGGAGAAAGAACAGATACGCAGTATTTT,CASSLRRLAGERTDTQYF
TRBV11-3,NA,NA,TRBJ2-1,TGTGCCAGCAGCCCAGATGGTCGCTACAATGAGCAGTTCTTC,CASSPDGRYNEQFF
TRBV23-1,NA,NA,TRBJ2-7,TGCGCCAGCTCATCCACAGGGTTCACCGAGCAGTACTTC,CASSSTGFTEQYF
TRBV5-6,NA,TRBD2,TRBJ2-5,TGTGCCAGCAGCTTGGGACTAGCGGGAGGTGCCTCATTAACCCAGTACTTC,CASSLGLAGGASLTQYF
TRBV7-2,NA,TRBD1,TRBJ2-5,TGTGCCAGCAGCAGAGGAGGGACAGGGATGGAGACCCAGTACTTC,CASSRGGTGMETQYF
TRBV9,NA,NA,TRBJ2-7,TGTGCCAGCAGCCAGACAGGCTACGAGCAGTACTTC,CASSQTGYEQYF
TRBV5-1,once,TRBD2,TRBJ2-2,TGCGCCAGCAGACGGAGGGCTAGCGGGAGCCTCGCGAACACCGGGGAGCTGTTTTTT,CASRRRASGSLANTGELFF
TRBV6-5,NA,TRBD2,TRBJ2-1,TGTGCCAGCAGTCACCGACTAGCCAATGAGCAGTTCTTC,CASSHRLANEQFF
TRBV10-3,NA,NA,TRBJ1-3,TGTGCCGGAAGGGAGCCGGGGGTCAGTAACACCATATATTTT,CAGREPGVSNTIYF
TRBV7-9,NA,TRBD2,TRBJ2-5,TGTGCCAGCAGCCCCCCGCGGGCGGGAGACCAAGAGACCCAGTACTTC,CASSPPRAGDQETQYF
TRBV6-5,NA,NA,TRBJ2-7,TGTGCCAGCAGTTACAAGCCCTCCTACGAGCAGTACTTC,CASSYKPSYEQYF
TRBV18,NA,NA,TRBJ1-3,TGTGCCAGCTCACCCCTAGACAGAGCCTACTCTGGAAACACCATATATTTT,CASSPLDRAYSGNTIYF
TRBV15,NA,NA,TRBJ2-7,TGTGCCACCAGCAGAGTTCCGACAGGAGCCTACGAGCAGTACTTC,CATSRVPTGAYEQYF
TRBV10-3,NA,TRBD2,TRBJ2-5,TGTGCCATCAGGGTAGCGGGAGGGCAAGAGACCCAGTACTTC,CAIRVAGGQETQYF
TRBV30,NA,TRBD2,TRBJ2-3,TGTGCCTTCCGCTTAGCGGGAGGGACAGATACGCAGTATTTT,CAFRLAGGTDTQYF
TRBV7-2,NA,TRBD1,TRBJ1-1,TGTGCCAGCAGCTCATCCAGGGGGCGGAACACTGAAGCTTTCTTT,CASSSSRGRNTEAFF
TRBV3-1/TRBV3-2,NA,NA,TRBJ1-6,TGTGCCAGCAGCCAAGATGACCCGCGGATCAATTCACCCCTCCACTTT,CASSQDDPRINSPLHF
TRBV19,NA,NA,TRBJ2-3,TGTGCCAGTTCCGGGAACGGGGTGGGCCTCCGCACAGATACGCAGTATTTT,CASSGNGVGLRTDTQYF
TRBV12-3/TRBV12-4,NA,TRBD1,TRBJ1-2,TGTGCCAGCAGTCCCGGACAGGCGAGGGGCTACACCTTC,CASSPGQARGYTF
TRBV10-1,NA,TRBD1,TRBJ2-6,TGCGCCAGCAGTCAAAACCGGGGACAGGGGGAATTCTCTGGGGCCAACGTCCTGACTTTC,CASSQNRGQGEFSGANVLTF
TRBV3-1/TRBV3-2,NA,NA,TRBJ2-7,TGTGCCAGCAGCCAAGGACAGGCTTACTACGAGCAGTACTTC,CASSQGQAYYEQYF
TRBV7-3,NA,TRBD1,TRBJ2-7,TGTGCCAGCAGCCAGGACAGGGGCTCCTACGAGCAGTACTTC,CASSQDRGSYEQYF
TRBV6-5,NA,TRBD1,TRBJ2-2,TGTGCCAGCAGCTACAGGGGCGGCACCGGGGAGCTGTTTTTT,CASSYRGGTGELFF
TRBV9,NA,TRBD2,TRBJ2-5,TGTGCCAGCACCCCAGGGGAGGGGACTAGCGGAAGGGGGGAAGAGACCCAGTACTTC,CASTPGEGTSGRGEETQYF
TRBV20-1,NA,NA,TRBJ2-7,TGCAGTGCGGGGGGTACCTACGAGCAGTACTTC,CSAGGTYEQYF
TRBV7-6,few,NA,TRBJ1-2,TGTGCCAGCAGCTCGGGAGATCGTCAGGCAGGGATTTTC,CASSSGDRQAGIF
TRBV14,once,NA,TRBJ2-3,TGTGCCAGCAGCCAAAGAGGAAGCAGGGATGATGCAGATACGCAGTATTTT,CASSQRGSRDDADTQYF